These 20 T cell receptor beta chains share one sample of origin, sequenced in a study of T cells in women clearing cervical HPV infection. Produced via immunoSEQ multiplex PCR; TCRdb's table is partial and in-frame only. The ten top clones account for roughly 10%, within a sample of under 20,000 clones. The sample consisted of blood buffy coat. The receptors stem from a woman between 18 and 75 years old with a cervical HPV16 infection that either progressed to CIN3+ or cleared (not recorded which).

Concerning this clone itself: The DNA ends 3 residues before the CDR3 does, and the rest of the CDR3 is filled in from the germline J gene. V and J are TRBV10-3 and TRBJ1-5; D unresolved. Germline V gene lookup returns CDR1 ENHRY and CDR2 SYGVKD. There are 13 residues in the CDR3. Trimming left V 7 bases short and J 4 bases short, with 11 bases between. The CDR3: CAINARANQPQHF. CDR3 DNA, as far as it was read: TGTGCCATCAACGCAAGGGCAAATCAGCCC.

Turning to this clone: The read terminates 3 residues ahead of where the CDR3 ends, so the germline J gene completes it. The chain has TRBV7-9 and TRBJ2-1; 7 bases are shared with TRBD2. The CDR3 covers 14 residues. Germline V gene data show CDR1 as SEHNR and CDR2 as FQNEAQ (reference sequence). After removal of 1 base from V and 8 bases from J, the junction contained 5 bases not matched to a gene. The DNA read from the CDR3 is TGTGCCAGCAGCTTAGTAGATCGGGGGGATGAG. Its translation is CASSLVDRGDE. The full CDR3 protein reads CASSLVDRGDEQFF.

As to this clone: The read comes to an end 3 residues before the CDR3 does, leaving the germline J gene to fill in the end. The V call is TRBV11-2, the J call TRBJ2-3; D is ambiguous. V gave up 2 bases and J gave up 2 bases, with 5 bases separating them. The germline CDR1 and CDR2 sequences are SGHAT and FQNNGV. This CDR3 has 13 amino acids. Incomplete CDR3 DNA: TGTGCCAGCAGCTTATTGGCCACAGATACG. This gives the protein CASSLLATDT. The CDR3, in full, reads CASSLLATDTQYF.

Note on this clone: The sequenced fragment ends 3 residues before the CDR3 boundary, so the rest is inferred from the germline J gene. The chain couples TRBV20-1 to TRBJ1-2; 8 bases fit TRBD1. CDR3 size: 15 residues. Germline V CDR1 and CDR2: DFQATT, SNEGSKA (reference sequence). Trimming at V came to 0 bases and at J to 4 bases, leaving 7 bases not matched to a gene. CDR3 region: CSARERAGGVYGYTF. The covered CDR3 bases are TGCAGTGCTAGAGAGCGGGCAGGGGGCGTCTATGGC.

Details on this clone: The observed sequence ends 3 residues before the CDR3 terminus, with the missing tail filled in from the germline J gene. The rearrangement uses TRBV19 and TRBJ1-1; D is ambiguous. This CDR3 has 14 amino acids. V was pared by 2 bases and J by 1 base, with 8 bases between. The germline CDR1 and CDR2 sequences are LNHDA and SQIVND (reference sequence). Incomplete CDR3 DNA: TGTGCCAGTAGTATAAGTTCGGGGAACACTGAA. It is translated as CASSISSGNTE. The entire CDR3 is CASSISSGNTEAFF.

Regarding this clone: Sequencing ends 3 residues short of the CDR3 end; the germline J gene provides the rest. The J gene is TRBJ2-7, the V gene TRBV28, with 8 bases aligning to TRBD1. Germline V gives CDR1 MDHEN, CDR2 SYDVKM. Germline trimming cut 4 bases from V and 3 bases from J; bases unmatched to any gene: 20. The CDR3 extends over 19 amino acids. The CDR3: CASSSNLGGQEREGYEQYF. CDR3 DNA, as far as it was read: TGTGCCAGCAGTTCCAACCTCGGGGGACAGGAGAGGGAAGGCTACGAG.

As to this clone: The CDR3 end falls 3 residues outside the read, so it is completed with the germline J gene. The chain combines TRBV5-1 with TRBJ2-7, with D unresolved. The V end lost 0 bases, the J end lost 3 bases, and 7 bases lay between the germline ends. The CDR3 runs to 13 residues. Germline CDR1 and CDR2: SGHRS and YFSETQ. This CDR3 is CASSLGGNYEQYF. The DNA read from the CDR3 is TGCGCCAGCAGCTTGGGAGGTAACTACGAG. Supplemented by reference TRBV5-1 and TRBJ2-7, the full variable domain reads KAGVTQTPRYLIKTRGQQVTLSCSPISGHRSVSWYQQTPGQGLQFLFEYFSETQRNKGNFPGRFSGRQFSNSRSEMNVSTLELGDSALYLCASSLGGNYEQYFGPGTRLTVT.

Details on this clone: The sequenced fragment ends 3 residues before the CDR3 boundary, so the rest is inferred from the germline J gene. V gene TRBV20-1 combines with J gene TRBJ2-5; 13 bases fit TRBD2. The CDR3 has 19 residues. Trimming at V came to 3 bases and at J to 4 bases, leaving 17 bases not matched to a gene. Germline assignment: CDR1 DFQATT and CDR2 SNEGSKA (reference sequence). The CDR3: CSASGVETSGGSGLETQYF. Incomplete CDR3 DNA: TGCAGTGCTAGTGGAGTGGAGACTAGCGGGGGGTCTGGATTAGAGACC.

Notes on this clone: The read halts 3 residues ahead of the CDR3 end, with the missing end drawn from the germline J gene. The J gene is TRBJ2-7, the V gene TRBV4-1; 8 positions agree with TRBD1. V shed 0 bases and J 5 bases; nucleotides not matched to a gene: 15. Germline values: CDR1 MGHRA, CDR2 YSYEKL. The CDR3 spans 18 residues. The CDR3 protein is CASSQDGAGGANPDEQYF. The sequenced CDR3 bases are TGCGCCAGCAGCCAAGATGGGGCAGGGGGCGCGAATCCCGACGAG.

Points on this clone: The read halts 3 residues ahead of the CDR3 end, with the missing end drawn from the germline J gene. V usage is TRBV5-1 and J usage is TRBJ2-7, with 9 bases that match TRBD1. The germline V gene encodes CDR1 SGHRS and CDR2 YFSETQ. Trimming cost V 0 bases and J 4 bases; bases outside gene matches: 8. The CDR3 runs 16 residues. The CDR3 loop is CASSLVARQGVYEQYF. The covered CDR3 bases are TGCGCCAGCAGCTTGGTCGCGCGACAGGGGGTATACGAG. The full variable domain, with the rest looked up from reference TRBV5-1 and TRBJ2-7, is KAGVTQTPRYLIKTRGQQVTLSCSPISGHRSVSWYQQTPGQGLQFLFEYFSETQRNKGNFPGRFSGRQFSNSRSEMNVSTLELGDSALYLCASSLVARQGVYEQYFGPGTRLTVT.

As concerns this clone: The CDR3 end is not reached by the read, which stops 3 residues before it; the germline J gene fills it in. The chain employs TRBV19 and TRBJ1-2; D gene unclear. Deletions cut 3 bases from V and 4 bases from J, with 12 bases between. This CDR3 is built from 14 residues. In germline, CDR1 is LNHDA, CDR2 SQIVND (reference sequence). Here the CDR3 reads CASSISGTAYGYTF. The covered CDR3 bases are TGTGCCAGTAGTATTAGCGGAACGGCCTATGGC. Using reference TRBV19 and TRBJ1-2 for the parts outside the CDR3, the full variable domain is DGGITQSPKYLFRKEGQNVTLSCEQNLNHDAMYWYRQDPGQGLRLIYYSQIVNDFQKGDIAEGYSVSREKKESFPLTVTSAQKNPTAFYLCASSISGTAYGYTFGSGTRLTVV.

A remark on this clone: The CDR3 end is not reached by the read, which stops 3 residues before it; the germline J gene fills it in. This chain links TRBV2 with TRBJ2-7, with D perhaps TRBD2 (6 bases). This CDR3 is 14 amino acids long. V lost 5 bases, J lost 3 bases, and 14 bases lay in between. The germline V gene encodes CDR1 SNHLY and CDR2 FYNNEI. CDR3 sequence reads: CASSSGTASYEQYF. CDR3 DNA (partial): TGTGCCAGCAGTTCCGGGACTGCCAGCTACGAG. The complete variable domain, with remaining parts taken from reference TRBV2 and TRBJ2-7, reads EPEVTQTPSHQVTQMGQEVILRCVPISNHLYFYWYRQILGQKVEFLVSFYNNEISEKSEIFDDQFSVERPDGSNFTLKIRSTKLEDSAMYFCASSSGTASYEQYFGPGTRLTVT.

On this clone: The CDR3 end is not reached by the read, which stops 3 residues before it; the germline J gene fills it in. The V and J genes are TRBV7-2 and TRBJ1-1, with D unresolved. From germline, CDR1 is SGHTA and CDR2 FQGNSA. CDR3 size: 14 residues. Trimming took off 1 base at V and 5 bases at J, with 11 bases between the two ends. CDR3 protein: CASSLVNGETEAFF. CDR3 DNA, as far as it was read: TGTGCCAGCAGCTTAGTTAACGGGGAAACTGAA.

The CDR3 region is CASRTKGGSAYNEQFF. Incomplete CDR3 DNA: TGTGCCAGCAGGACCAAGGGCGGGAGCGCTTACAATGAG. The chain carries TRBV2 and TRBJ2-1, with 7 bases lining up with TRBD2. Read coverage stops 3 residues before the CDR3 terminus; the germline J gene supplies the remainder. This CDR3 is 16 amino acids long. CDR1 and CDR2 (germline): SNHLY, FYNNEI. The V and J ends lost 6 bases and 4 bases, in that order; junction bases with no gene match: 12.

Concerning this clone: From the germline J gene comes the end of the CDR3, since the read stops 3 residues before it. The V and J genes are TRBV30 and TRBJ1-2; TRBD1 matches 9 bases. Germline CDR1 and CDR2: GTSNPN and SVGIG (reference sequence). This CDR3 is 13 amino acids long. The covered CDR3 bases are TGTGCCTGGATTGCGGCACAGGGGGCAGGC. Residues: CAWIAAQGAG. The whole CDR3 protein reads CAWIAAQGAGYTF.

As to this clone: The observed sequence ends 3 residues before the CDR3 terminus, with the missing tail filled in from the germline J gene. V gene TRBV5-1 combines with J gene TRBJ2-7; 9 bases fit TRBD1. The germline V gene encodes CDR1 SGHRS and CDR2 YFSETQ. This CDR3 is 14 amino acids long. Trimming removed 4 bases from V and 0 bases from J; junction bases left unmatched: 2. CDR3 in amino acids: CASSGDRASYEQYF. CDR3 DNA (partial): TGCGCCAGCAGCGGGGACAGGGCCTCCTACGAG. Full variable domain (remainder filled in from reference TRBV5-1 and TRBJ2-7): KAGVTQTPRYLIKTRGQQVTLSCSPISGHRSVSWYQQTPGQGLQFLFEYFSETQRNKGNFPGRFSGRQFSNSRSEMNVSTLELGDSALYLCASSGDRASYEQYFGPGTRLTVT.

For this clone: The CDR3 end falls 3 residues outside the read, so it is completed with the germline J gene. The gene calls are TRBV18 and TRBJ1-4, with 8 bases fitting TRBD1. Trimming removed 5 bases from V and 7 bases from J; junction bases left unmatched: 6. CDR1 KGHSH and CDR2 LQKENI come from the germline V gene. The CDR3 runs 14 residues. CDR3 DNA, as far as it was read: TGTGCCAGCTCATCGCGGACAGGGAGTGAAAAA. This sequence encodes CASSSRTGSEK. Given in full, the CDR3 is CASSSRTGSEKLFF.

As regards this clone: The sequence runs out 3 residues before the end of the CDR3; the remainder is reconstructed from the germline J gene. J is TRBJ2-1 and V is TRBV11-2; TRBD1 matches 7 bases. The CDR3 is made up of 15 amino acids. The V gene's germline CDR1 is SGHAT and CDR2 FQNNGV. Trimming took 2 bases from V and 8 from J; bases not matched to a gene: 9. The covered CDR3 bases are TGTGCCAGCAGCTTACAGGTCCATCAGGGGGATGAG. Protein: CASSLQVHQGDE. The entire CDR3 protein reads CASSLQVHQGDEQFF.

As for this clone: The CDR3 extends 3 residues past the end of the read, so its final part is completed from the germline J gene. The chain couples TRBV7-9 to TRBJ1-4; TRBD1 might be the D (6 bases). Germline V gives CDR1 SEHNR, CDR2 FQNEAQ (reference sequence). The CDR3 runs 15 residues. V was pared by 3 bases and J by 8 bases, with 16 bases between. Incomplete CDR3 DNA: TGTGCCAGCAGCTTCCTGGGGGGCGGGGGAGAAAAA. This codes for CASSFLGGGGEK. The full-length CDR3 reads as CASSFLGGGGEKLFF.

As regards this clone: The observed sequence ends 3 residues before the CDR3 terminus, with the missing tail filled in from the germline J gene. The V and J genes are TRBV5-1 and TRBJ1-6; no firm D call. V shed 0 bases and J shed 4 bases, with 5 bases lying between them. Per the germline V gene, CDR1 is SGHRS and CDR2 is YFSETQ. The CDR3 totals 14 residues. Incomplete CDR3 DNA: TGCGCCAGCAGCTTGGCACAGTATAATTCACCC. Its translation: CASSLAQYNSP. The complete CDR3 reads CASSLAQYNSPLHF.